This is a list of T cell receptor beta chains from one sample in a study of OX40 agonist ivuxolimab in advanced cancers. The assay was immunoSEQ multiplex PCR, and TCRdb's table has in-frame clones only and misses some. The sample has approximately 29,000 clones, 80% seen once; the top ten hold 11%. Sequencing was performed on CD4+ or CD8+ T cells sorted from blood, taken in a trial of the OX40 agonist ivuxolimab. Receptors originate from an adult with an advanced solid tumor such as melanoma, head and neck, liver or kidney cancer. CDR3s include the opening cysteine and the closing phenylalanine or tryptophan. D genes are given only for firm matches. Rows may omit the clone size; those that give it use once, few, many or a size class.

CDR3aa	CDR3nt	j_gene	d_gene	v_gene	abundance
CASSQVSRGYEQYF	TGCGCCAGCAGCCAAGTTAGCAGGGGCTACGAGCAGTACTTC	TRBJ2-7	.	TRBV5-4	.
CASSLGTGSNQPQHF	TGTGCCAGCAGCTTGGGGACAGGTAGCAATCAGCCCCAGCATTTT	TRBJ1-5	TRBD1	TRBV7-3	.
CAITVDPIFSPLHF	TGTGCCATCACAGTCGACCCAATATTTTCACCCCTCCACTTT	TRBJ1-6	.	TRBV10-3	once
CASSPDGGSYGYTF	TGTGCCAGCAGCCCTGACGGGGGCAGCTATGGCTACACCTTC	TRBJ1-2	.	TRBV7-3	medium-sized
CASSPDLWGYTF	TGTGCCAGCAGTCCTGACCTCTGGGGCTACACCTTC	TRBJ1-2	.	TRBV6-5	.
CASSYSGTGSYEQYF	TGTGCCAGCAGTTACTCTGGGACAGGCTCCTACGAGCAGTACTTC	TRBJ2-7	TRBD1	TRBV6-5	few
CASSLDDGGEPYEQYF	TGTGCCAGCAGCTTAGATGATGGGGGGGAGCCCTACGAGCAGTACTTC	TRBJ2-7	TRBD2	TRBV7-9	.
CASRTGIFSGNTIYF	TGTGCCAGCAGGACAGGGATTTTCTCTGGAAACACCATATATTTT	TRBJ1-3	TRBD1	TRBV2	.
CASGDRTGADQPQHF	TGTGCCAGCGGAGACAGGACAGGGGCAGATCAGCCCCAGCATTTT	TRBJ1-5	TRBD1	TRBV4-2	once
CASSAPGQDYEQYF	TGTGCCAGCAGCGCCCCGGGACAGGACTACGAGCAGTACTTC	TRBJ2-7	TRBD1	TRBV7-8	medium-sized
CATTWFSTGRETQYF	TGTGCCACCACGTGGTTCTCGACGGGACGGGAGACCCAGTACTTC	TRBJ2-5	.	TRBV6-1	.
CASSLRGEAFF	TGTGCCAGCAGTCTCCGGGGGGAAGCTTTCTTT	TRBJ1-1	.	TRBV2	.
CASSLADWAEAFF	TGTGCCAGCAGCTTAGCCGATTGGGCTGAAGCTTTCTTT	TRBJ1-1	.	TRBV7-2	.
CASSLVRLAGANEQFF	TGTGCCAGCAGCTTAGTTCGACTAGCGGGCGCCAATGAGCAGTTCTTC	TRBJ2-1	TRBD2	TRBV7-9	.
CASSPWGGRTGKDEQYF	TGTGCCAGCAGTCCATGGGGGGGGCGGACAGGGAAGGACGAGCAGTACTTC	TRBJ2-7	.	TRBV27	once
CASSSRTSGSTDTQYF	TGTGCCAGCAGCTCCCGGACTAGCGGGAGCACAGATACGCAGTATTTT	TRBJ2-3	TRBD2	TRBV7-6	.
CASSFRAGAYSNQPQHF	TGTGCCAGCAGTTTTCGGGCAGGGGCATATAGCAATCAGCCCCAGCATTTT	TRBJ1-5	.	TRBV27	.
CASSVERTSGKETQYF	TGTGCCAGCAGCGTAGAGCGGACTAGCGGGAAAGAGACCCAGTACTTC	TRBJ2-5	TRBD2	TRBV9	.
CASSPQGNSNQPQHF	TGTGCCAGCAGCCCGCAGGGGAACAGCAATCAGCCCCAGCATTTT	TRBJ1-5	.	TRBV7-2	.
CASSILAGGLGTQYF	TGTGCCAGTAGTATATTAGCGGGGGGGCTCGGTACGCAGTATTTT	TRBJ2-3	TRBD2	TRBV19	.
CASSLARTTGELFF	TGTGCCAGCAGCTTAGCGCGTACGACCGGGGAGCTGTTTTTT	TRBJ2-2	.	TRBV7-6	once
CASSPTMGEQYF	TGTGCCAGCAGCCCGACTATGGGGGAGCAGTACTTC	TRBJ2-7	.	TRBV5-4	.
CASSEYRGTGLYEQYF	TGTGCCAGCAGTGAATATAGGGGGACAGGGCTCTACGAGCAGTACTTC	TRBJ2-7	TRBD1	TRBV25-1	.
CASRGTGGIGYTF	TGTGCCAGCAGAGGGACAGGGGGCATAGGCTACACCTTC	TRBJ1-2	TRBD1	TRBV2	.
CASSPQYGTELLSQYF	TGTGCCAGCTCACCACAATACGGGACAGAACTTCTGTCCCAGTACTTC	TRBJ2-5	TRBD1	TRBV18	.
CASSEPLSMATGELFF	TGTGCCAGCAGTGAACCCCTCAGCATGGCCACCGGGGAGCTGTTTTTT	TRBJ2-2	.	TRBV25-1	.
CASSQEDVGLTAEKLFF	TGCGCCAGCAGCCAAGAAGATGTGGGTTTAACTGCTGAAAAACTGTTTTTT	TRBJ1-4	.	TRBV4-3	.
CATSNPGQGYQETQYF	TGTGCCACCAGCAATCCGGGACAGGGGTACCAAGAGACCCAGTACTTC	TRBJ2-5	TRBD1	TRBV15	.
CASSTDPGYGYTF	TGCGCCAGCAGTACAGACCCAGGCTATGGCTACACCTTC	TRBJ1-2	.	TRBV10-2	.
CASSQDLQAGSYNEQFF	TGTGCCAGCAGCCAAGATCTTCAAGCAGGCTCCTACAATGAGCAGTTCTTC	TRBJ2-1	.	TRBV4-2	.
CASSEKVFSTLAKNIQYF	TGTGCCAGCAGTGAAAAAGTGTTCTCGACCCTAGCCAAAAACATTCAGTACTTC	TRBJ2-4	.	TRBV6-1	.
CASSLDRGYSNQPQHF	TGTGCCAGCAGCTTGGACAGGGGGTATAGCAATCAGCCCCAGCATTTT	TRBJ1-5	TRBD1	TRBV5-5	once
CASSLTDFQETQYF	TGTGCCAGCAGCCTCACAGATTTCCAAGAGACCCAGTACTTC	TRBJ2-5	.	TRBV11-2	.
CASSLVTGGEQYF	TGCGCCAGCAGCTTGGTGACAGGGGGCGAACAGTACTTC	TRBJ2-7	TRBD1	TRBV5-1	.
CACNLPGTAYEKLFF	TGTGCCTGTAACCTTCCCGGGACCGCATATGAAAAACTGTTTTTT	TRBJ1-4	.	TRBV30	few
CASSYSGQSYEQYF	TGTGCCAGCAGTTACTCGGGACAGTCCTACGAGCAGTACTTC	TRBJ2-7	TRBD1	TRBV6-5	.
CASSGTGGYTF	TGTGCCAGCAGTGGAACCGGGGGCTACACCTTC	TRBJ1-2	.	TRBV25-1	once
CASSIDRGNYGYTF	TGTGCCAGTAGTATAGACAGGGGTAACTATGGCTACACCTTC	TRBJ1-2	.	TRBV19	.
CASSLSARNTGELFF	TGTGCCAGCAGTTTATCGGCGAGAAACACCGGGGAGCTGTTTTTT	TRBJ2-2	.	TRBV27	.
CASSLAGRTDTQYF	TGTGCCAGCAGCTTAGCAGGGCGCACAGATACGCAGTATTTT	TRBJ2-3	.	TRBV5-6	.
CASSLAQQGITEAFF	TGTGCCAGCAGCTTAGCGCAACAGGGGATTACTGAAGCTTTCTTT	TRBJ1-1	TRBD1	TRBV7-8	once
CASSQLDRDVHGYTF	TGTGCCAGCAGCCAGTTGGACCGGGACGTGCATGGCTACACCTTC	TRBJ1-2	.	TRBV16	.
CASSLDRTHTQYF	TGTGCCAGCAGCTTAGATCGCACTCATACGCAGTATTTT	TRBJ2-3	.	TRBV11-3	.
CASSPERGFAEAFF	TGTGCCAGCAGCCCCGAGCGGGGGTTCGCTGAAGCTTTCTTT	TRBJ1-1	.	TRBV7-9	medium-sized
CASSHLPGASNEQFF	TGCGCCAGCAGCCATCTCCCTGGGGCCTCCAATGAGCAGTTCTTC	TRBJ2-1	.	TRBV4-3	.
CASSPTTAPEYEQYF	TGTGCCAGCAGCCCTACGACCGCGCCGGAGTACGAGCAGTACTTC	TRBJ2-7	.	TRBV11-2	few